This TCR beta chain was retrieved from a study of T cell responses to AZD1222 COVID-19 vaccine. Study-level information: Investigators merged groups given second doses at roughly 4 or roughly 12 weeks.

Assay used: immunoSEQ multiplex PCR; TCRdb lists only in-frame clones, some missing. The table records tens of thousands of clones, about 88% of them present only once. Germline loops: CDR1 MDHEN, CDR2 SYDVKM. The germline V and J ends were trimmed by 3 bases and 1 base, with 3 bases remaining between them. CDR3 length: 12 residues. As concerns this clone: Its cognate antigen is unknown.

Study-level points and caveats: Rises in breadth and depth of Spike-specific TCRs came after two AZD1222 doses. Distributed over spike, vaccine-associated CD4 TCRs predominated at 160-218 and 743-854.

This sequence originates from an adult in good health. J is TRBJ2-5 and V is TRBV28; D remains ambiguous. Sequenced material: peripheral blood, taken on day 0 of AZD1222 vaccination. Here the CDR3 reads CASSFSQETQYF. The CDR3 DNA sequence: TGTGCCAGCAGTTTTTCCCAAGAGACCCAGTACTTC.